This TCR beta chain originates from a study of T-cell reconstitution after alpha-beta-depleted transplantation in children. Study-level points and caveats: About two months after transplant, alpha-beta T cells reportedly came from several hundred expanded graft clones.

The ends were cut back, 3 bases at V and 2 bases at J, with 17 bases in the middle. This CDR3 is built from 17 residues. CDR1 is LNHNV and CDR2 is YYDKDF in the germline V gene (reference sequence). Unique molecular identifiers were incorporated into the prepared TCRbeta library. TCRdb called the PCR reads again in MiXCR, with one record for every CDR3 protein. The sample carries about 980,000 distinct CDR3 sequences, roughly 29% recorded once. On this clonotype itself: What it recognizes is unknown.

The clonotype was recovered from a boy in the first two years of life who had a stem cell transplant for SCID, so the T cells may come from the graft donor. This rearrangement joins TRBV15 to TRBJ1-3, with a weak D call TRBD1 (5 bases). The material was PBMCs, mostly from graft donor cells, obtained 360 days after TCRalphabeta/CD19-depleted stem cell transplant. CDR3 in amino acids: CATSSLDRGFAGNTIYF. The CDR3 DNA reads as TGTGCCACCAGCAGTCTCGATCGGGGGTTCGCTGGAAACACCATATATTTT.